This T cell receptor beta chain was retrieved from a study of lymphopenia after photon versus proton radiotherapy. J was trimmed by 2 bases and V by 8 bases; bases with no gene match: 11. Germline CDR1 and CDR2: MNHEY and SMNVEV (reference sequence). This CDR3 is 16 amino acids long. Some clones are missing from TCRdb's copy, which holds only in-frame ones; the method was immunoSEQ multiplex PCR. The data hold approximately 65,000 clones, with roughly 93% observed a single time. This clonotype was sampled from a woman in her sixties or seventies with pancreatic cancer. The specimen was peripheral blood, collected from a patient treated with photon-based radiotherapy. The chain employs TRBV27 and TRBJ2-5; 10 bases align to TRBD1. CDR3 in amino acids: CASALTGGFSQETQYF. CDR3 coding DNA: TGTGCCAGCGCCCTGACAGGGGGCTTCTCACAAGAGACCCAGTACTTC.